This T cell receptor beta chain was sequenced in a study of blood T cell repertoires in COVID-19. Sequencing used immunoSEQ multiplex PCR; TCRdb keeps in-frame clones, though not all of them. This sample has about 100,000 clones, with roughly 79% found just once. The CDR3 is made up of 13 amino acids. Between the trimmed V and J ends, which lost 4 bases and 7 bases, there was a span of 11 bases. Sequencing was carried out using peripheral blood. This chain uses TRBV12-3 or TRBV12-4 with TRBJ1-5; D gene unclear. The clonotype was recovered from a man in his sixties or seventies with active or convalescent COVID-19. CDR3 DNA: TGTGCCAGCAGTTCCAGCGTTCTGCAGCCCCAGCATTTT. Amino acid sequence: CASSSSVLQPQHF.